Listed here are 26 T cell receptor beta chains from one sample, sequenced in a study of Graves' ophthalmopathy and Graves' hyperthyroidism. Using RNA transcripts, the TCR beta CDR3 regions were amplified. First-round RT-PCR relied on HTBI primers, and a second-round multiplex PCR came next. TCRdb called the multiplex PCR reads again in MiXCR, with one record for every CDR3 protein. This table holds some 1.1 million distinct CDR3 sequences, 36% found once. Sequencing was performed on peripheral blood or thyroid tissue (not recorded which). The source is an adult man with Graves' hyperthyroidism.

This clonotype was counted many times. The rearrangement uses TRBV5-4 and TRBJ1-6; D gene unclear. The germline gives CDR1 SGHNT, CDR2 YYREEE (reference sequence). CDR3 length: 16 amino acids. The V end was cut by 3 bases, the J end by 3 bases, with 13 bases between. For the CDR3, the DNA is TGTGCCAGCAGCTCCCGCTCCCGTAGCTATAATTCACCCCTCCACTTT. Its protein is CASSSRSRSYNSPLHF. The whole variable domain, filled in from reference TRBV5-4 and TRBJ1-6, reads ETGVTQSPTHLIKTRGQQVTLRCSSQSGHNTVSWYQQALGQGPQFIFQYYREEENGRGNFPPRFSGLQFPNYSSELNVNALELDDSALYLCASSSRSRSYNSPLHFGNGTRLTVT.

This clonotype showed up many times. This chain links TRBV7-9 with TRBJ2-7; 10 nucleotides align to TRBD2. The CDR3 sequence is 18 residues long. The V segment lost 1 base and the J segment 0 bases; nucleotides outside the gene matches: 9. Looked up from germline, CDR1 is SEHNR and CDR2 is FQNEAQ (reference sequence). CDR3 amino acids: CASSLGTSGYTFSYEQYF. CDR3 sequence (DNA): TGTGCCAGCAGCTTAGGGACTAGCGGTTACACTTTCTCCTACGAGCAGTACTTC.

The chain employs TRBV6-2 or TRBV6-3 and TRBJ2-7, with TRBD2 matching 10 bases. V dropped 2 bases and J dropped 5; count of bases not matched to a gene: 12. Per germline, CDR1 MNHEY and CDR2 SVGEGT. The CDR3 runs 17 residues. The CDR3: CASSYAASGSAVHEQYF. The CDR3 DNA follows: TGTGCCAGCAGTTACGCGGCTAGCGGGAGCGCGGTCCACGAGCAGTACTTC.

This clonotype was counted at least ten times. The V gene is TRBV19, the J gene TRBJ1-5; D uncertain. The germline V gene encodes CDR1 LNHDA and CDR2 SQIVND (reference sequence). CDR3 length equals 16 residues. The V end lost 3 bases, the J end lost 0 bases, and 12 bases lay between the germline ends. The chain's CDR3 is CASSMDQHNSNQPQHF. The CDR3, as DNA: TGTGCCAGTAGTATGGATCAGCATAATAGCAATCAGCCCCAGCATTTT.

On this clonotype itself: A junction boundary mismatches the germline segment, possibly from a read error. The genes are TRBV29-1 and TRBJ2-5, with D possibly TRBD2 on 6 matching bases. From germline, CDR1 is SQVTM and CDR2 ANQGSEA. The length of the CDR3 is 11 residues. CDR3 sequence: CSVEGGEAQYF. The CDR3 DNA reads as TGCAGCGTTGAGGGGGGAGAGGCCCAGTACTTC.

This chain links TRBV29-1 with TRBJ2-2; a possible D gene is TRBD2 (5 bases). Germline values: CDR1 SQVTM, CDR2 ANQGSEA. Trimming removed 6 bases from V and 2 bases from J, with 10 bases in between. The CDR3 totals 13 residues. The CDR3 bases are TGCAGCGTCGCAGGAGGAAACACCGGGGAGCTGTTTTTT. Residues: CSVAGGNTGELFF.

This clonotype occurred many times. The chain combines TRBV12-3 or TRBV12-4 with TRBJ1-2, with D hard to call. V lost 6 bases and J lost 4, with 9 bases in between. This CDR3 is built from 12 residues. This CDR3 is CASSSSPYGYTF. CDR3 nucleotides: TGTGCCAGCAGCTCGTCACCCTATGGCTACACCTTC.

This chain uses TRBV29-1 with TRBJ1-5, with D possibly TRBD1 on 5 matching bases. Per germline, CDR1 SQVTM and CDR2 ANQGSEA. The CDR3 runs to 14 residues. Trimming pared 0 bases from V and 8 bases from J, leaving 14 bases between. The CDR3 loop is CSVEDRGVMEPQHF. CDR3 DNA: TGCAGCGTTGAAGATCGGGGGGTTATGGAGCCCCAGCATTTT. Full variable domain (missing parts from reference TRBV29-1 and TRBJ1-5): SAVISQKPSRDICQRGTSLTIQCQVDSQVTMMFWYRQQPGQSLTLIATANQGSEATYESGFVIDKFPISRPNLTFSTLTVSNMSPEDSSIYLCSVEDRGVMEPQHFGDGTRLSIL.

This sequence joins TRBV29-1 and TRBJ2-5; D might be TRBD2 (6 bases). From germline, CDR1 is SQVTM and CDR2 ANQGSEA. The CDR3 loop spans 13 amino acids. Between the trimmed V and J ends, which lost 4 bases and 6 bases, there was a span of 15 bases. As DNA, the CDR3 is TGCAGCGTTGCGGGGGACGGCATGCAGACCCAGTACTTC. Translated: CSVAGDGMQTQYF.

V and J are TRBV10-3 and TRBJ2-7, with TRBD2 identical over 9 bases. Germline CDR1 ENHRY, CDR2 SYGVKD. CDR3 length: 14 amino acids. J was trimmed by 5 bases and V by 2 bases; bases with no gene match: 4. For the CDR3, the DNA is TGTGCCATCAGTGAGCAGGCTAGCGGGGACGAGCAGTACTTC. Protein: CAISEQASGDEQYF.

This chain links TRBV20-1 with TRBJ2-7, with 7 positions matching TRBD2. The CDR3 has 14 residues. CDR1 and CDR2 (germline): DFQATT, SNEGSKA (reference sequence). With V trimmed by 4 bases and J by 3 bases, 9 bases remained unmatched. The chain's CDR3 is CSAIGGGGYYEQYF. Written as DNA, the CDR3 is TGCAGTGCTATTGGGGGGGGGGGATACTACGAGCAGTACTTC.

The CDR3 sequence is CASSYSGPGNQETQYF. The CDR3 nucleotides are TGTGCCAGCAGTTACTCCGGTCCGGGAAACCAAGAGACCCAGTACTTC. V and J are TRBV7-7 and TRBJ2-5; D perhaps matches TRBD2 (5 bases). Germline loops: CDR1 SSHAT, CDR2 FNYEAQ (reference sequence). V was trimmed by 6 bases and J by 0 bases, leaving 17 bases between them. CDR3 length: 16 amino acids.

This clonotype was observed many times. The chain joins TRBV20-1 to TRBJ2-5; D unclear. Deletions cut 4 bases from V and 5 bases from J, with 14 bases between. The CDR3 runs 13 residues. Germline V gene data show CDR1 as DFQATT and CDR2 as SNEGSKA (reference sequence). CDR3: CSANRVEAETQYF. The CDR3 DNA is TGCAGTGCTAACCGGGTCGAGGCGGAGACCCAGTACTTC.

There are many counts of this clonotype. The J gene is TRBJ1-1, the V gene TRBV5-1; D call uncertain. This CDR3 has 14 residues. The V end lost 0 bases, the J end lost 7 bases, and 13 bases lay between the germline ends. Germline loops: CDR1 SGHRS, CDR2 YFSETQ. CDR3 nucleotide sequence: TGCGCCAGCAGCTTGGCCCGGGGTTTGGGTGAAGCTTTCTTT. Its translation: CASSLARGLGEAFF.

This chain connects TRBV7-9 to TRBJ2-5, with TRBD2 as a possible D gene (7 bases). The J call may not be correct, given that the DNA end is closer to TRBJ2-1. This CDR3 is 13 amino acids long. Germline V gives CDR1 SEHNR, CDR2 FQNEAQ (reference sequence). The CDR3: CASSFEREGVQFF. The CDR3 coding sequence is TGTGCCAGCAGCTTCGAGAGGGAGGGGGTGCAGTTCTTC.

This clonotype showed up many times. The chain links TRBV11-3 to TRBJ2-5, with TRBD2 identical over 14 bases. The CDR3 contains 17 residues. J gave up 2 bases and V 1 base, and 3 bases lay outside the gene matches. CDR1 is SGHNT and CDR2 is YENEEA in the germline V gene. DNA for the CDR3: TGTGCCAGCAGCTTAGGACTAGCGGGGGGGTCTCAAGAGACCCAGTACTTC. Protein: CASSLGLAGGSQETQYF.

The chain joins TRBV29-1 to TRBJ1-4; 11 bases agree with TRBD1. The CDR3 totals 18 residues. Per germline, CDR1 SQVTM and CDR2 ANQGSEA. V lost 0 bases and J lost 2; bases outside the gene matches: 8. Written as DNA, the CDR3 is TGCAGCGTTGAAGATCGGTCCGGGACAGGGGGTACTAATGAAAAACTGTTTTTT. Residues: CSVEDRSGTGGTNEKLFF.

The chain employs TRBV19 and TRBJ2-3; D is ambiguous. V lost 5 bases to trimming and J lost 0 bases, with 9 bases between them. Looked up from germline, CDR1 is LNHDA and CDR2 is SQIVND (reference sequence). CDR3 length: 14 amino acids. Here the CDR3 reads CASSLRKSTDTQYF. The CDR3 bases are TGTGCCAGTAGTTTGAGGAAAAGCACAGATACGCAGTATTTT.

The genes are TRBV7-2 and TRBJ2-7; 8 bases fit TRBD1. Per germline, CDR1 SGHTA and CDR2 FQGNSA. The CDR3 has 15 residues. V trimming: 11 bases; J trimming: 6 bases; junction bases outside the gene matches: 18. CDR3 nucleotides: TGTGCCGAGCAGCTCAGCAGGGGGCGCGATGGCGAGCAGTACTTC. Amino acids: CAEQLSRGRDGEQYF.

Comment on this clonotype: One base away lies a much larger clone, so this may be a sequencing read error. The chain joins TRBV29-1 to TRBJ2-5; 7 positions agree with TRBD2. After removal of 6 bases from V and 3 bases from J, the junction contained 7 bases not matched to a gene. The CDR3 totals 13 residues. Germline V lookup: CDR1 SQVTM, CDR2 ANQGSEA. For the CDR3, the DNA is TGCAGCGTGAACCGGGACTATAAAGAGACCCAGTACTTC. Translation gives CSVNRDYKETQYF.

This clonotype was seen more than once but under ten times. The chain links TRBV11-2 to TRBJ2-7; a weak D match, TRBD1 (7 bases). CDR1 is SGHAT and CDR2 is FQNNGV in the germline V gene. The CDR3 is 12 residues long. The germline V and J ends were trimmed by 10 bases and 3 bases, with 13 bases remaining between them. CDR3: CATGDRNYEQYF. The CDR3, as DNA: TGTGCCACGGGGGACAGAAACTACGAGCAGTACTTC.

This clonotype was counted at least ten times. V and J are TRBV19 and TRBJ2-7; a possible D gene is TRBD1 (7 bases). The V end was cut by 8 bases, the J end by 4 bases, with 15 bases between. The CDR3 loop spans 13 amino acids. Germline CDR1 LNHDA, CDR2 SQIVND (reference sequence). In nucleotides, the CDR3 is TGTGCCAGTCGACAGGGAGGTTTGTACGAGCAGTACTTC. Translating it yields CASRQGGLYEQYF.

The J gene is TRBJ2-5, the V gene TRBV7-4; D might be TRBD1 or TRBD2, each matching 5 bases. The CDR3 has 14 amino acids. The V end was cut by 3 bases, the J end by 2 bases, with 10 bases between. Germline V lookup: CDR1 SGHVT, CDR2 SQSDAQ. The CDR3 reads CASSLGPQQETQYF. CDR3 coding DNA: TGTGCCAGCAGCTTGGGACCGCAGCAAGAGACCCAGTACTTC.

This clonotype was found many times. V is TRBV7-8 and J is TRBJ1-1, with D uncertain. V shed 5 bases and J shed 1 base, with 17 bases lying between them. There are 16 residues in the CDR3. In germline, CDR1 is SGHVS, CDR2 FQNEAQ. CDR3 nucleotide sequence: TGTGCCAGCAGCCCCAATGCTCGGCTACCGAACACTGAAGCTTTCTTT. It codes for CASSPNARLPNTEAFF.

The gene calls are TRBV10-3 and TRBJ2-7, with D unresolved. Germline CDR1 reads ENHRY; CDR2 reads SYGVKD. CDR3 length: 13 amino acids. Trimming pared 6 bases from V and 0 bases from J, leaving 9 bases between. The CDR3 spells CAIRAQFSYEQYF. CDR3 nucleotides: TGTGCCATCAGGGCGCAGTTCTCCTACGAGCAGTACTTC.

The chain is built from TRBV11-2 and TRBJ1-5; D is uncertain. Germline CDR1 is SGHAT and CDR2 is FQNNGV. The V and J ends lost 5 bases and 5 bases respectively, with 7 bases between them. The CDR3 runs 12 residues. The DNA of the CDR3 is TGTGCCAGCAGCACCGATTATCAGCCCCAGCATTTT. This translates into CASSTDYQPQHF.